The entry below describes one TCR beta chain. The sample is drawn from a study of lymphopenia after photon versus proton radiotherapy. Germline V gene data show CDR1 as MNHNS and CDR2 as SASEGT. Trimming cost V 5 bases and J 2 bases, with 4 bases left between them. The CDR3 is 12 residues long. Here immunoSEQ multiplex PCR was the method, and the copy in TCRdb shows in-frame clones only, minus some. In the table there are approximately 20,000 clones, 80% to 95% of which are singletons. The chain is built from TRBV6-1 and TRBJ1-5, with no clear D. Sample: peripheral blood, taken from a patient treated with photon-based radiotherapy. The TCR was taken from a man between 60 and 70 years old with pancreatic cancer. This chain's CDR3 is CASSFRNQPQHF. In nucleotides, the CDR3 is TGTGCCAGCAGTTTCCGCAATCAGCCCCAGCATTTT.